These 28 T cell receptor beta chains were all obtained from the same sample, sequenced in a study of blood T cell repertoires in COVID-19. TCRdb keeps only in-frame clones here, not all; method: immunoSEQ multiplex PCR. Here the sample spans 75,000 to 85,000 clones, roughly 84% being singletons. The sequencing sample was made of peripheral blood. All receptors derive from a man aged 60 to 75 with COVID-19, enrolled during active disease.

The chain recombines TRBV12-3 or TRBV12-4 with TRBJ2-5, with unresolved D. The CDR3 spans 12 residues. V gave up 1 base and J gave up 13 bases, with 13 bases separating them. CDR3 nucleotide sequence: TGTGCCAGCAGTTTAGACGTGAACTCTCCGTACTTC. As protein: CASSLDVNSPYF.

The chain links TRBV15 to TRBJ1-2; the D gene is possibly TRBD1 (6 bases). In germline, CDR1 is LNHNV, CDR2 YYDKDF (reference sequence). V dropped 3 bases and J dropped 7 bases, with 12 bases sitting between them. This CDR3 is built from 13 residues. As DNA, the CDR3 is TGTGCCACCAGCAGCAGGGGAGGGGGTGGCTACACCTTC. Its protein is CATSSRGGGGYTF.

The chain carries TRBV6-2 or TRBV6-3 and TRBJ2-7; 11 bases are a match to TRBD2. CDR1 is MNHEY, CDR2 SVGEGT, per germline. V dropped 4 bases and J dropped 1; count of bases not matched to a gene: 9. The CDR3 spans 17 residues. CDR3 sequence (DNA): TGTGCCAGCAGTTGGCGGCAGACTAGCGGGATATCCTACGAGCAGTACTTC. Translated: CASSWRQTSGISYEQYF.

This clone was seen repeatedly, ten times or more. CDR3 in DNA: TGTGCTAGTGGTTTGGGACCGGACAGGGGACGGACTGAAGCTTTCTTT. This encodes CASGLGPDRGRTEAFF. The rearrangement joins TRBV12-5 to TRBJ1-1; 9 bases agree with TRBD1. The CDR3 spans 16 residues. Losses at the gene ends were 1 base for V and 5 bases for J; bases not matched to a gene: 8. In germline, CDR1 is LGHNT, CDR2 FRNRAP. The full variable domain, rest sourced from reference TRBV12-5 and TRBJ1-1, is DARVTQTPRHKVTEMGQEVTMRCQPILGHNTVFWYRQTMMQGLELLAYFRNRAPLDDSGMPKDRFSAEMPDATLATLKIQPSEPRDSAVYFCASGLGPDRGRTEAFFGQGTRLTVV.

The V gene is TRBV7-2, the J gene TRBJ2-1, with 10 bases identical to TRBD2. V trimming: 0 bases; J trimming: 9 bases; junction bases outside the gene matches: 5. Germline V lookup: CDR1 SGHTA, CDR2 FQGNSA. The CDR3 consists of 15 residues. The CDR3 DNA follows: TGTGCCAGCAGCTTAGCCCTAGCGGGAGTTGGTGAGCAGTTCTTC. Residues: CASSLALAGVGEQFF.

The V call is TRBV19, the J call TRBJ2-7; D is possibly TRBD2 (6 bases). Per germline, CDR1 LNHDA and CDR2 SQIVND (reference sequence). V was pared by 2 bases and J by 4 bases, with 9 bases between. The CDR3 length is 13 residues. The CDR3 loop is CASSILANYEQYF. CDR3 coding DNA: TGTGCCAGTAGTATACTAGCGAATTACGAGCAGTACTTC.

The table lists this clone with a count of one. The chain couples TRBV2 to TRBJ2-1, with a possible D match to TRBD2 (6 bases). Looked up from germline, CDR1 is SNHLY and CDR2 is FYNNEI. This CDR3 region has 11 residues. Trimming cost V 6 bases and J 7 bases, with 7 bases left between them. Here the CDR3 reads CASREGNEQFF. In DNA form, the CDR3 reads TGTGCCAGCAGGGAGGGAAATGAGCAGTTCTTC.

This CDR3 reads CASSLAQVNEQYF. CDR3 sequence (DNA): TGTGCCAGCAGTTTAGCACAGGTCAACGAGCAGTACTTC. This chain links TRBV6-5 with TRBJ2-7; a weak D match, TRBD1 (5 bases). This CDR3 is 13 amino acids long. The V gene lost 4 bases and the J gene lost 5 bases, with 12 bases spanning the gap. Germline-derived CDR1 and CDR2 are MNHEY and SVGAGI.

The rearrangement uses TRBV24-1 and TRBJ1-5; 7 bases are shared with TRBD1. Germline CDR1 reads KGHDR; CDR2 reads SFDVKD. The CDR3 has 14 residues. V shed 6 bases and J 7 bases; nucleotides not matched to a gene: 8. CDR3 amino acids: CATSRAGGRQPQHF. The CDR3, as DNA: TGTGCCACCAGTCGCGCAGGGGGACGGCAGCCCCAGCATTTT.

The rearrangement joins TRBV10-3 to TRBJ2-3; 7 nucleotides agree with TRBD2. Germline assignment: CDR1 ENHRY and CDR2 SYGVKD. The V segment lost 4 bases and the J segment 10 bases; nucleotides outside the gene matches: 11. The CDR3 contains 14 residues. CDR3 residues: CAISVVRELPSQYF. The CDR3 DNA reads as TGTGCCATCAGTGTTGTGCGGGAGCTCCCCTCGCAGTATTTT.

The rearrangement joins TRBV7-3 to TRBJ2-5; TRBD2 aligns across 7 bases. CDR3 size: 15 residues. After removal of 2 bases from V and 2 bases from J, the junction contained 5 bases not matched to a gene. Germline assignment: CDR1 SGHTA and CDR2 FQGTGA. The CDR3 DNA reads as TGTGCCAGCAGCTTAGGGGGGGACGGGCAAGAGACCCAGTACTTC. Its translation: CASSLGGDGQETQYF. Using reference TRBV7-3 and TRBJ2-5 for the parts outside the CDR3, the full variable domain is GAGVSQTPSNKVTEKGKYVELRCDPISGHTALYWYRQSLGQGPEFLIYFQGTGAADDSGLPNDRFFAVRPEGSVSTLKIQRTERGDSAVYLCASSLGGDGQETQYFGPGTRLLVL.

As DNA, the CDR3 is TGCGCCAGCAGCCAAGGTCAGGGAGGAGGCTACGAGCAGTACTTC. The encoded protein is CASSQGQGGGYEQYF. The V and J genes are TRBV4-1 and TRBJ2-7; weak D call: TRBD2 (6 bases). Per germline, CDR1 MGHRA and CDR2 YSYEKL. V lost 1 base, J lost 3 bases, and 13 bases lay in between. CDR3 size: 15 residues.

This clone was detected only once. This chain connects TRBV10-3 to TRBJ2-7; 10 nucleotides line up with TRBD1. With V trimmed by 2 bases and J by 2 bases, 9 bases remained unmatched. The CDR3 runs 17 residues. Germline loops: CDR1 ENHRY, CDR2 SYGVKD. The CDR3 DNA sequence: TGTGCCATCAGTGAGATATCTATGACAGGGGGCCCCTACGAGCAGTACTTC. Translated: CAISEISMTGGPYEQYF.

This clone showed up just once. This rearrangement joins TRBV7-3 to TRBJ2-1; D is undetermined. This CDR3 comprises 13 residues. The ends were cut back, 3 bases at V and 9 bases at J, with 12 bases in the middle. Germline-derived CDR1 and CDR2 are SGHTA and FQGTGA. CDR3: CASSFSPPGEQFF. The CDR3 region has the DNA TGTGCCAGCAGCTTCAGCCCCCCAGGTGAGCAGTTCTTC.

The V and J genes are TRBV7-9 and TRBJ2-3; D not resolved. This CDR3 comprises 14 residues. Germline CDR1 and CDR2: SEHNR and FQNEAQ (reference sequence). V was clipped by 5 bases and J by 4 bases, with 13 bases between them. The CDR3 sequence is CASSAQESSDTQYF. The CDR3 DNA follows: TGTGCCAGCAGCGCGCAGGAATCTTCAGATACGCAGTATTTT.

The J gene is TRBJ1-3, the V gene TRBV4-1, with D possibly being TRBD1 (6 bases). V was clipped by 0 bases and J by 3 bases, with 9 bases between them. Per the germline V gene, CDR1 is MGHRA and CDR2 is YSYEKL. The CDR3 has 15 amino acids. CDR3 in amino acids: CASSQDGQLGNTIYF. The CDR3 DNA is TGCGCCAGCAGCCAAGACGGACAGCTTGGAAACACCATATATTTT.

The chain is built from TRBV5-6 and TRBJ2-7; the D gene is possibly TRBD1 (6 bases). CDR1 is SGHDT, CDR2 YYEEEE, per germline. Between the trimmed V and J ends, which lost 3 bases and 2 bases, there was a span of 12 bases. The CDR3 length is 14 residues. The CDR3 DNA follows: TGTGCCAGCAGCTCGCCGACAGGAGCCTACGAGCAGTACTTC. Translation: CASSSPTGAYEQYF.

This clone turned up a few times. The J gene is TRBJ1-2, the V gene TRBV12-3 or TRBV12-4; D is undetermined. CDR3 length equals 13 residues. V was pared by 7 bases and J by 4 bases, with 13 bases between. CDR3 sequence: CASKPVSVYGYTF. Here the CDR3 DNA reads TGTGCCAGCAAGCCTGTCAGCGTCTATGGCTACACCTTC.

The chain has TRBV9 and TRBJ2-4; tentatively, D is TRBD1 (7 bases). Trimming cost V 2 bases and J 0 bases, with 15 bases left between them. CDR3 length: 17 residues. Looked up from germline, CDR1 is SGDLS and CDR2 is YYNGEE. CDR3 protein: CASSVDGGGVAKNIQYF. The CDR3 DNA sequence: TGTGCCAGCAGCGTCGATGGAGGGGGCGTAGCCAAAAACATTCAGTACTTC.

The CDR3 sequence: CASSLDSSSYNSPLHF. The CDR3 DNA follows: TGTGCCAGCAGCTTGGACAGTAGCTCCTATAATTCACCCCTCCACTTT. This sequence joins TRBV5-4 and TRBJ1-6, with D hard to call. The CDR3 runs 16 residues. V lost 0 bases, J lost 0 bases, and 7 bases lay in between. Germline CDR1 SGHNT, CDR2 YYREEE (reference sequence).

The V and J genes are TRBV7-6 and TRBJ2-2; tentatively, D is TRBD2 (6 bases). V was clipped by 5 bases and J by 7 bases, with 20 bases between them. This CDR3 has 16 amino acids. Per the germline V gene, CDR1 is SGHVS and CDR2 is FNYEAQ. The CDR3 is CASSLQLIMGGGELFF. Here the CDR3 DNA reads TGTGCCAGCAGCCTACAACTCATAATGGGAGGCGGGGAGCTGTTTTTT.

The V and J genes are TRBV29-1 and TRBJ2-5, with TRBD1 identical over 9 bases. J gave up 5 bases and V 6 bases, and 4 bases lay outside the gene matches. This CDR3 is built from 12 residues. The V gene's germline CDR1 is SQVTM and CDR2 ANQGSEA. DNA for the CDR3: TGCAGCGTGCGGACAGGGGAGGAGACCCAGTACTTC. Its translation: CSVRTGEETQYF.

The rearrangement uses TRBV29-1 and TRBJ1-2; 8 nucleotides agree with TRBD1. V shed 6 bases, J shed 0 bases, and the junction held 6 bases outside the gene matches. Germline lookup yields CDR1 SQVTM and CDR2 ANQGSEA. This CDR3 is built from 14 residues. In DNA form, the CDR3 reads TGCAGCGTCCTGCTGACAGGGGCTAACTATGGCTACACCTTC. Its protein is CSVLLTGANYGYTF. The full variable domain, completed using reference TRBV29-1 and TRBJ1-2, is SAVISQKPSRDICQRGTSLTIQCQVDSQVTMMFWYRQQPGQSLTLIATANQGSEATYESGFVIDKFPISRPNLTFSTLTVSNMSPEDSSIYLCSVLLTGANYGYTFGSGTRLTVV.

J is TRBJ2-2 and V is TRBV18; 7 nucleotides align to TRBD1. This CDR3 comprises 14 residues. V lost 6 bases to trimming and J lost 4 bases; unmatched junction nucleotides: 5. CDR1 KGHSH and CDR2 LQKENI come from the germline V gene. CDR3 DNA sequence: TGTGCCAGCTCCGACAGGGAACTCACCGGGGAGCTGTTTTTT. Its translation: CASSDRELTGELFF.

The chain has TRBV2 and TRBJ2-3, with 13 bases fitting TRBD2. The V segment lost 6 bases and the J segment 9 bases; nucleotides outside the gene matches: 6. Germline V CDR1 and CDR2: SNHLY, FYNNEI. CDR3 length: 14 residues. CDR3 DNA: TGTGCCAGCAGCGGGACTAGCGGGATGGGGACGCAGTATTTT. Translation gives CASSGTSGMGTQYF.

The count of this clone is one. CDR3 DNA: TGTGCCAGCAGTCGGACTAGCGGGAGGACAGATACGCAGTATTTT. Protein sequence: CASSRTSGRTDTQYF. This chain connects TRBV7-3 to TRBJ2-3; 14 nucleotides agree with TRBD2. Germline V gives CDR1 SGHTA, CDR2 FQGTGA. The CDR3 sequence is 15 residues long. V gave up 6 bases and J gave up 3 bases; unmatched junction bases: 2.

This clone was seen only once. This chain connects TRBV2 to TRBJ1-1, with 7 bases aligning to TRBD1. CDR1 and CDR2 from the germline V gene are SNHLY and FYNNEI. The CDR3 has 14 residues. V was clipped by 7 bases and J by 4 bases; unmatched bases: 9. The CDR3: CASTRARQGTEAFF. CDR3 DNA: TGTGCCAGCACGCGGGCCAGACAGGGCACTGAAGCTTTCTTT.

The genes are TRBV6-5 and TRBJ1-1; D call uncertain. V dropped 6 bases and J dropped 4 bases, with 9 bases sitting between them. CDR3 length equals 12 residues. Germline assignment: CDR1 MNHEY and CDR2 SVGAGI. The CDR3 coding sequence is TGTGCCAGCAGGGCGGAAGGCACTGAAGCTTTCTTT. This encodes CASRAEGTEAFF.